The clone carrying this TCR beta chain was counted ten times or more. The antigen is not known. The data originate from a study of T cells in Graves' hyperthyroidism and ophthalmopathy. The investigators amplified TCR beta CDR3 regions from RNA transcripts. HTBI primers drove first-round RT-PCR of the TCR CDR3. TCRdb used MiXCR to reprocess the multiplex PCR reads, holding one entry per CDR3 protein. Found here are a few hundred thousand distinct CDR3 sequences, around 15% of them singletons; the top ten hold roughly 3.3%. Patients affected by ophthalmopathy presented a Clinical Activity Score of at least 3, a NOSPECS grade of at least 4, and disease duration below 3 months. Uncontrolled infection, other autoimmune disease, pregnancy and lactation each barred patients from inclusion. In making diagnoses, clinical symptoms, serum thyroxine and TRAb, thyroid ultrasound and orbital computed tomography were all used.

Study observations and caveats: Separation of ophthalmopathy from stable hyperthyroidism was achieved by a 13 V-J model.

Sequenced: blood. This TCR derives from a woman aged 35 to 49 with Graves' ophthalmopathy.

The CDR3 sequence: CASLQGRSYNEQFF. The DNA for the CDR3 is TGTGCCAGCCTGCAGGGCCGGTCCTACAATGAGCAGTTCTTC. The chain employs TRBV12-3 or TRBV12-4 and TRBJ2-1, with D possibly TRBD1 on 5 matching bases. The CDR3 has 14 amino acids. Trimming shortened V by 8 bases and J by 1 base, and 12 bases separated the two germline ends.